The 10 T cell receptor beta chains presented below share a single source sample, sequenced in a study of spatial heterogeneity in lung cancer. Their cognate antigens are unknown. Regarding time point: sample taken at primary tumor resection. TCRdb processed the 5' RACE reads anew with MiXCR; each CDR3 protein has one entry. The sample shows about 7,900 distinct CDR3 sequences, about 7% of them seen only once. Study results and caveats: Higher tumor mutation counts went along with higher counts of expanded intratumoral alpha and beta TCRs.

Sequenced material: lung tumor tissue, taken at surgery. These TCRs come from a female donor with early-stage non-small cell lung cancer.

The CDR3 protein is CASSLRRTSGSTGELFF. The CDR3, as DNA: TGTGCCAGCAGTTTACGCCGGACTAGCGGGAGCACCGGGGAGCTGTTTTTT. The rearrangement links TRBV12-3 or TRBV12-4 to TRBJ2-2; TRBD2 matches 13 bases. V lost 2 bases, J lost 4 bases, and 4 bases stayed unmatched. The CDR3 spans 17 residues.

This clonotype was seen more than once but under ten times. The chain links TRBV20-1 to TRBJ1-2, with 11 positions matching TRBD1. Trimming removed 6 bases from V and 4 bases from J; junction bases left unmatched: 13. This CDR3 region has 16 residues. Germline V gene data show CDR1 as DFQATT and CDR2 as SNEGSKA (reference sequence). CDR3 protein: CSATPGQGALGYGYTF. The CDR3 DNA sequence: TGCAGTGCCACGCCCGGACAGGGGGCGCTCGGCTATGGCTACACCTTC.

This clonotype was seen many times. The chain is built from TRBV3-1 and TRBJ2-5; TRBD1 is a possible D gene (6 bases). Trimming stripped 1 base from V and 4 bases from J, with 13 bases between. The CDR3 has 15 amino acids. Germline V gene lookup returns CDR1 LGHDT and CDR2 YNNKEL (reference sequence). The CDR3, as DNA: TGTGCCAGCAGCCAAGTCACAGGGTCCCCAGAGACCCAGTACTTC. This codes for CASSQVTGSPETQYF.

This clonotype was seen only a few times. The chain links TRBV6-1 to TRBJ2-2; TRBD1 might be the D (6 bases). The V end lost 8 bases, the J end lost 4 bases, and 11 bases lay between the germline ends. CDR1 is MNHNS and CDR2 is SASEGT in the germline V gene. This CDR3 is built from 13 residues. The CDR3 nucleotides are TGTGCCAGCCGCAGGGGCAGCACCGGGGAGCTGTTTTTT. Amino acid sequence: CASRRGSTGELFF.

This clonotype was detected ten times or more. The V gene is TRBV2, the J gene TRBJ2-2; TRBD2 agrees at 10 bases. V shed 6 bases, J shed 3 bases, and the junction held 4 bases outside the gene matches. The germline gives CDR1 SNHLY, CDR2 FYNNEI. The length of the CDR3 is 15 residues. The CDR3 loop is CASRMSGRDTGELFF. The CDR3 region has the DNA TGTGCCAGCAGGATGAGCGGGAGGGACACCGGGGAGCTGTTTTTT.

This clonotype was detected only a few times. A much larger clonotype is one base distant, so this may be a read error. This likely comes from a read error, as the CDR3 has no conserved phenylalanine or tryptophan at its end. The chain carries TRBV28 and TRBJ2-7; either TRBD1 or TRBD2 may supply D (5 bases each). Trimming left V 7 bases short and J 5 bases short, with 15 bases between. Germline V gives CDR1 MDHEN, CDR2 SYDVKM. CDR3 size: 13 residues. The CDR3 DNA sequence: TGTGCCAGCAAACCCCCGGGGCCGGACGAGCAGTACTAC. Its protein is CASKPPGPDEQYY.

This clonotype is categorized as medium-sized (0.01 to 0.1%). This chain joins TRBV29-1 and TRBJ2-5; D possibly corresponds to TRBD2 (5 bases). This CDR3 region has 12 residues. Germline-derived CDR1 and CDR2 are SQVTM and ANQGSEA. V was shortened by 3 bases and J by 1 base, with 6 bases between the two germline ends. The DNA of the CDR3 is TGCAGCGTTGAGGGAGCCCAAGAGACCCAGTACTTC. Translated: CSVEGAQETQYF.

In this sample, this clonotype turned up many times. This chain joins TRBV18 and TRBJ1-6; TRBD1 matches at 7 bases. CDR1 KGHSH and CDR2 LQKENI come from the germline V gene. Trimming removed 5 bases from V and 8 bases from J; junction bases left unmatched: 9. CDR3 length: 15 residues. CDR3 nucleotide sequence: TGTGCCAGCTCATCCTCCTCAGGGGGGGATTCACCCCTCCACTTT. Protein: CASSSSSGGDSPLHF.

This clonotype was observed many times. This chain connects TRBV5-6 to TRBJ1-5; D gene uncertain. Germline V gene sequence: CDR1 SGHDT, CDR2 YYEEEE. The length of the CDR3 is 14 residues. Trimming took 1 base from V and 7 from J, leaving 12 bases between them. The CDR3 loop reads CASSLLASAQPQHF. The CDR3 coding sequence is TGTGCCAGCAGCTTGTTGGCAAGTGCGCAGCCCCAGCATTTT.

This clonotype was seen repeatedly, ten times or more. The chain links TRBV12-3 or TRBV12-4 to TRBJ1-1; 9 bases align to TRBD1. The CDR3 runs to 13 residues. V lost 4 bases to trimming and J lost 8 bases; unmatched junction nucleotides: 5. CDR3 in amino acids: CASSYGTGMEAFF. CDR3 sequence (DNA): TGTGCCAGCAGTTACGGGACAGGGATGGAAGCTTTCTTT.